This T cell receptor beta chain was identified during a study of cytomegalovirus exposure and HLA in healthy donors. 60 Vbeta and 13 Jbeta primers were used in PCR. Sequencing was performed with immunoSEQ multiplex PCR; in TCRdb, only in-frame clones are kept and a portion is missing. The sample contains fewer than 200,000 clones, around 78% of which appear only once. In germline, CDR1 is SGHRS, CDR2 YFSETQ. Between the trimmed V and J ends, which lost 5 bases and 0 bases, there was a span of 12 bases. This CDR3 region has 14 residues. The rearrangement uses TRBV5-1 and TRBJ2-7, with D hard to call. The source material was PBMCs. The clonotype was recovered from a woman in her twenties or thirties in good health and CMV-seropositive. DNA of the CDR3: TGCGCCAGCAGTAACGGGTACGACTCCTACGAGCAGTACTTC. Translating it yields CASSNGYDSYEQYF. Supplemented by reference TRBV5-1 and TRBJ2-7, the full variable domain reads KAGVTQTPRYLIKTRGQQVTLSCSPISGHRSVSWYQQTPGQGLQFLFEYFSETQRNKGNFPGRFSGRQFSNSRSEMNVSTLELGDSALYLCASSNGYDSYEQYFGPGTRLTVT.